The rows below give T cell receptor beta chains drawn from one sample of a study of T cell repertoires in cytomegalovirus infection. TCRdb ran MiXCR on the reads and lists one entry per CDR3 protein. Found here are over 250,000 distinct CDR3 sequences, under 25% of them singletons; the top ten hold approximately 19%. These receptors have no known antigen. The sample was cultured PBMCs, taken from culture after CMV antigen stimulation. These receptors were taken from a human donor in good health (CMV status not recorded). Some clones in this sample may be carry-over from other donors' samples. The CDR3 runs from the conserved cysteine through the conserved F or W. A D gene is named only where the DNA matches it firmly. Not all rows give a size; the values are once, few, many and, for expanded clones, a class.

NA	NA	TRBV5-4	TRBJ2-5	CASSLVVSETQYF	TGTGCCAGCAGCTTGGTAGTATCCGAGACCCAGTACTTC
NA	NA	TRBV19	TRBJ2-6	CATRGQIPSGANVLTF	TGTGCCACAAGGGGACAAATACCCTCTGGGGCCAACGTCCTGACTTTC
few	TRBD2	TRBV7-2	TRBJ2-1	CASSTGTSGRIYNEQFF	TGTGCCAGCAGCACCGGGACTAGCGGGAGGATCTACAATGAGCAGTTCTTC
few	NA	TRBV4-3	TRBJ2-1	CASSQEGRTSSYNEQFF	TGCGCCAGCAGCCAAGAAGGCAGGACAAGCTCCTACAATGAGCAGTTCTTC
few	NA	TRBV7-3	TRBJ2-3	CASSLYSTDTQYF	TGTGCCAGCAGCTTATACAGCACAGATACGCAGTATTTT
many	NA	TRBV7-2	TRBJ2-5	CASSLAGGGMWETQYF	TGTGCCAGCAGCTTAGCAGGGGGCGGGATGTGGGAGACCCAGTACTTC
NA	NA	TRBV12-3/TRBV12-4	TRBJ2-4	CASSHSGNLLAKNIQYF	TGTGCCAGCAGTCACTCGGGGAACCTACTAGCCAAAAACATTCAGTACTTC
few	NA	TRBV5-4	TRBJ2-7	CASTSSIAALRGEQYF	TGTGCCAGCACCTCCTCAATAGCGGCGCTGCGTGGCGAGCAGTACTTC
many	NA	TRBV11-3	TRBJ2-6	CASSFDILSGANVLTF	TGTGCCAGCAGCTTCGACATCCTCTCTGGGGCCAACGTCCTGACTTTC
many	NA	TRBV7-2	TRBJ2-3	CASSLHSTDTQYF	TGTGCCAGCAGCCTACACAGCACAGATACGCAGTATTTT
NA	NA	TRBV11-2	TRBJ2-6	CASSQSVEANVLTF	TGTGCCAGCAGCCAAAGCGTCGAGGCCAACGTCCTGACTTTC
NA	NA	TRBV10-2	TRBJ1-1	CASSGDRYEAFF	TGCGCCAGCAGTGGAGACAGATATGAAGCTTTCTTT
many	NA	TRBV7-2	TRBJ2-3	CASSFQGTTDTQYF	TGTGCCAGCAGCTTTCAGGGGACCACAGATACGCAGTATTTT
NA	NA	TRBV18	TRBJ1-3	CASSPTADGNTIYF	TGTGCCAGCTCACCGACAGCCGATGGAAACACCATATATTTT
few	NA	TRBV11-2	TRBJ2-5	CASSLGTETQYF	TGTGCCAGCAGCTTAGGGACAGAGACCCAGTACTTC
many	NA	TRBV4-3	TRBJ2-4	CASSATSNGIQNIQYF	TGCGCCAGCAGCGCGACAAGTAACGGGATCCAAAACATTCAGTACTTC
many	NA	TRBV7-2	TRBJ1-4	CASSLGPATNEKLFF	TGTGCCAGCAGCTTAGGCCCCGCAACTAATGAAAAACTGTTTTTT
many	NA	TRBV5-4	TRBJ1-2	CASSLIHPNYGYTF	TGTGCCAGCAGCCTAATCCACCCAAACTATGGCTACACCTTC
few	TRBD2	TRBV27	TRBJ2-1	CASRGLAGVFDEQFF	TGTGCCAGCAGGGGACTAGCGGGAGTGTTTGATGAGCAGTTCTTC
few	TRBD2	TRBV2	TRBJ2-3	CASSRGTTGTDTQYF	TGTGCCAGCAGTCGCGGGACTACAGGCACAGATACGCAGTATTTT
many	NA	TRBV6-1	TRBJ2-1	CASSPRGYNEQFF	TGTGCCAGCAGCCCAAGAGGGTACAATGAGCAGTTCTTC
many	NA	TRBV5-1	TRBJ1-2	CASSLGTGTLPSYGYTF	TGCGCCAGCAGCTTGGGAACCGGGACACTTCCATCCTATGGCTACACCTTC
NA	TRBD2	TRBV4-3	TRBJ2-2	CASSQSPGLADTGELFF	TGCGCCAGCAGCCAATCTCCGGGACTAGCGGATACCGGGGAGCTGTTTTTT
few	TRBD2	TRBV7-2	TRBJ2-1	CASSPSGRLYEQFF	TGTGCCAGCAGCCCTAGCGGGAGACTCTATGAGCAGTTCTTC
few	TRBD2	TRBV27	TRBJ2-3	CATSLLAGASTDTQYF	TGTGCCACCTCCCTCCTAGCGGGGGCAAGCACAGATACGCAGTATTTT
many	TRBD2	TRBV6-5	TRBJ2-2	CASSYTGLPNTGELFF	TGTGCCAGCAGTTACACGGGACTACCAAACACCGGGGAGCTGTTTTTT
NA	TRBD2	TRBV9	TRBJ2-6	CASSVVQGGFGANVLTF	TGTGCCAGCAGCGTAGTTCAGGGAGGGTTTGGGGCCAACGTCCTGACTTTC
NA	NA	TRBV19	TRBJ1-5	CASTRREMGNQPQHF	TGTGCCAGTACCCGCAGGGAAATGGGCAATCAGCCCCAGCATTTT
NA	TRBD1	TRBV30	TRBJ2-6	CAWGGRDRVFSGANVLTF	TGTGCCTGGGGGGGGCGGGACAGGGTATTCTCTGGGGCCAACGTCCTGACTTTC
few	NA	TRBV12-3/TRBV12-4	TRBJ1-1	CASSLRGENTEAFF	TGTGCCAGCAGTTTACGAGGGGAGAACACTGAAGCTTTCTTT
NA	NA	TRBV6-1	TRBJ2-3	CASSRGTYSTDTQYF	TGTGCCAGCAGCCGCGGTACTTATAGCACAGATACGCAGTATTTT
many	TRBD2	TRBV7-6	TRBJ2-5	CASSSGTSGKETQYF	TGTGCCAGCAGCTCCGGGACTAGCGGTAAAGAGACCCAGTACTTC
many	TRBD2	TRBV6-1	TRBJ2-3	CASSEALLAGVSDTQYF	TGTGCCAGCAGTGAAGCGCTGCTAGCGGGAGTATCAGATACGCAGTATTTT
NA	TRBD2	TRBV6-2/TRBV6-3	TRBJ2-3	CASSTVPSSGTQYF	TGTGCCAGCAGTACCGTCCCCTCTAGCGGGACGCAGTATTTT
few	TRBD2	TRBV7-8	TRBJ2-1	CASSLGTSGRLSEQFF	TGTGCCAGCAGCTTAGGTACGAGCGGGAGGTTGAGTGAGCAGTTCTTC
NA	NA	TRBV4-1	TRBJ2-1	CASGDTYYNEQFF	TGCGCCAGCGGGGACACATACTACAATGAGCAGTTCTTC
NA	NA	TRBV20-1	TRBJ1-4	CSARGSMEKLFF	TGCAGTGCTAGAGGTTCAATGGAAAAACTGTTTTTT
NA	NA	TRBV2	TRBJ2-5	CASSEAPRQKYF	TGTGCCAGCAGTGAAGCGCCGAGACAGAAGTACTTC
many	NA	TRBV6-4	TRBJ1-1	CASSAQLNTEAFF	TGTGCCAGCAGTGCGCAGTTGAACACTGAAGCTTTCTTT
NA	NA	TRBV5-6	TRBJ2-4	CAGGQKGNIQYF	TGTGCCGGCGGACAGAAGGGAAACATTCAGTACTTC
few	NA	TRBV7-9	TRBJ2-7	CASSLGDGLLYSYEQYF	TGTGCCAGCAGCTTAGGGGACGGTCTTCTCTACTCCTACGAGCAGTACTTC
NA	NA	TRBV27	TRBJ2-3	CASSPGLALSDTQYF	TGTGCCAGCAGTCCAGGGCTAGCGCTCTCAGATACGCAGTATTTT
many	TRBD2	TRBV7-2	TRBJ2-1	CASSRPILAGGGVRNEQFF	TGTGCCAGCAGCCGCCCGATACTAGCGGGAGGCGGGGTCCGCAATGAGCAGTTCTTC
many	NA	TRBV7-8	TRBJ1-1	CASSFWAGTEAFF	TGTGCCAGCAGCTTTTGGGCGGGCACTGAAGCTTTCTTT
many	NA	TRBV5-1	TRBJ1-2	CARTTLGGIYGYTF	TGCGCCAGAACCACCTTAGGGGGGATCTATGGCTACACCTTC
NA	NA	TRBV5-4	TRBJ2-1	CASSLPLVNNEQFF	TGTGCCAGCAGCTTGCCTTTAGTCAACAATGAGCAGTTCTTC
few	NA	TRBV28	TRBJ1-5	CATEGPNQPQHF	TGTGCCACGGAGGGACCTAATCAGCCCCAGCATTTT
NA	NA	TRBV7-2	TRBJ2-5	CASSFGGAVETQYF	TGTGCCAGCAGCTTTGGGGGAGCTGTGGAGACCCAGTACTTC
few	TRBD1	TRBV7-9	TRBJ2-1	CASSPGQVTPVDEQFF	TGTGCCAGCAGCCCCGGACAGGTTACACCAGTTGATGAGCAGTTCTTC
few	NA	TRBV12-3/TRBV12-4	TRBJ1-4	CASSFSGPNEKLFF	TGTGCCAGCAGTTTTTCGGGGCCTAATGAAAAACTGTTTTTT
once	NA	TRBV6-6	TRBJ2-2	CASSYRPGSGELFF	TGTGCCAGCAGTTACCGCCCCGGGAGCGGGGAGCTGTTTTTT
few	NA	TRBV15	TRBJ1-2	CATSRDTGAYGYTF	TGTGCCACCAGCAGAGATACGGGGGCATATGGCTACACCTTC
few	NA	TRBV6-2/TRBV6-3	TRBJ2-1	CASAPTGRGYNEQFF	TGTGCCAGCGCCCCCACAGGTCGGGGATACAATGAGCAGTTCTTC